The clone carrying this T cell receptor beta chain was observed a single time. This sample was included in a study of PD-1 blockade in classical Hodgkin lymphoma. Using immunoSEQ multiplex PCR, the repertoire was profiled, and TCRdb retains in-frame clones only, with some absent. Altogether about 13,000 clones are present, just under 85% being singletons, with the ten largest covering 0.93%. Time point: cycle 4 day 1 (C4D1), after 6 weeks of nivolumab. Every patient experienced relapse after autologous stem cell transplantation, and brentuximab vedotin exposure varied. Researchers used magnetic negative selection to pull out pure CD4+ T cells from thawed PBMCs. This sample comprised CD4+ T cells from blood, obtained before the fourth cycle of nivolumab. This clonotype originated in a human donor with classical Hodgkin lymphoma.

CDR3 region: CAISEGMTDGYTF. For the CDR3, the DNA is TGTGCCATCAGTGAGGGAATGACGGATGGCTACACCTTC. The chain carries TRBV10-3 and TRBJ1-2, with D unclear. Germline CDR1 reads ENHRY; CDR2 reads SYGVKD. This CDR3 has 13 residues. V lost 2 bases to trimming and J lost 6 bases, with 10 bases between them.